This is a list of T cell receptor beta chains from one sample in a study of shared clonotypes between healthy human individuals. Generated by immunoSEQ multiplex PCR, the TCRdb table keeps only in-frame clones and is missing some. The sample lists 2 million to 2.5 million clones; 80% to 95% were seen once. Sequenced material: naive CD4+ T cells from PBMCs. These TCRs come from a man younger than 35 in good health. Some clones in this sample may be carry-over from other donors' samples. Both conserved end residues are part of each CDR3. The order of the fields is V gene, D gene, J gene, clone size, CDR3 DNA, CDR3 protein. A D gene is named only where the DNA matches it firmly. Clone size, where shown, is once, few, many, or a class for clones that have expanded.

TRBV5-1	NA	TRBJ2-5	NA	TGCGCCAGCAGCCCCTACAGGGAAGGGGAGACCCAGTACTTC	CASSPYREGETQYF
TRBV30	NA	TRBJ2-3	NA	TGTGCCTGGAGTGTGACCGGGAAGACCGTAGATACGCAGTATTTT	CAWSVTGKTVDTQYF
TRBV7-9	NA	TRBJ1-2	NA	TGTGCCAGCAGCTTAGTCGCTAGCTTGACCTTC	CASSLVASLTF
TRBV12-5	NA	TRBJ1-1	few	TGTGCTAGTGGTCAGGAACCAGGGGCTGAAGCTTTCTTT	CASGQEPGAEAFF
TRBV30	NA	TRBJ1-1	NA	TGTGCCTGGAGTGTTGGGGGACCCGGGGCTTTCTTT	CAWSVGGPGAFF
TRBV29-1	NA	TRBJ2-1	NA	TGCAGCGTTGGGGGGTACAATGAGCAGTTCTTC	CSVGGYNEQFF
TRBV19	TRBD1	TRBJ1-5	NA	TGTGCCAGTAGTACCCAGGGGGTAAGCAATCAGCCCCAGCATTTT	CASSTQGVSNQPQHF
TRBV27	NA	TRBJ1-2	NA	TGTGCCAGCAGTTTAACGGGGGTTGTAGGCGGCTACACCTTC	CASSLTGVVGGYTF
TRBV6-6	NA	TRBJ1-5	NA	TGTGCCAGCAGCCACGGGGGAGCAGGTCAGCCCCAGCATTTT	CASSHGGAGQPQHF
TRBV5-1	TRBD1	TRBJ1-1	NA	TGCGCCAGCAGCTTGGAAGGGGGCGAAGCTTTCTTT	CASSLEGGEAFF